The 29 T cell receptor beta chains below all came from one sample that was sequenced in a study of chemoradiotherapy in HPV16-positive cancers. Sequencing used immunoSEQ multiplex PCR; TCRdb keeps in-frame clones, though not all of them. The table lists over 35,000 clones, around 76% of them singletons. This specimen was blood, taken from a patient who underwent chemoradiotherapy. These receptors originate from a human donor with HPV-associated anogenital cancer.

This chain connects TRBV11-3 to TRBJ2-1; TRBD1 matches 10 bases. The CDR3 totals 13 residues. The J segment lost 9 bases and the V segment lost 3 bases, leaving 2 bases of the junction unmatched. Germline values: CDR1 SGHNT, CDR2 YENEEA. The CDR3 reads CASSFGTGVEQFF. CDR3 bases: TGTGCCAGCAGCTTCGGGACAGGGGTTGAGCAGTTCTTC.

This clone was detected only a few times. V gene TRBV18 combines with J gene TRBJ1-5; 8 bases align to TRBD1. The junction had 3 bases not matched to a gene; V was cut back by 1 base and J by 7 bases. Germline CDR1 is KGHSH and CDR2 is LQKENI. The CDR3 extends over 14 amino acids. DNA for the CDR3: TGTGCCAGCTCACCACTCGACAGGGGACAGCCCCAGCATTTT. This encodes CASSPLDRGQPQHF.

V gene TRBV5-1 combines with J gene TRBJ1-3; TRBD1 is a possible D gene (6 bases). The V and J ends lost 3 bases and 0 bases respectively, with 13 bases between them. There are 16 residues in the CDR3. Germline lookup yields CDR1 SGHRS and CDR2 YFSETQ. DNA of the CDR3: TGCGCCAGCAGCTCCGACACAGGGCGCTCTGGAAACACCATATATTTT. Amino acid sequence: CASSSDTGRSGNTIYF.

This rearrangement joins TRBV7-9 to TRBJ2-2; TRBD2 matches 12 bases. Per germline, CDR1 SEHNR and CDR2 FQNEAQ (reference sequence). Losses at the gene ends were 5 bases for V and 6 bases for J; bases not matched to a gene: 10. There are 17 residues in the CDR3. CDR3 sequence: CASSPLAGGAMAGELFF. In nucleotides, the CDR3 is TGTGCCAGCAGCCCCCTAGCGGGGGGGGCCATGGCCGGGGAGCTGTTTTTT. Filled out from reference TRBV7-9 and TRBJ2-2, the complete variable domain reads DTGVSQNPRHKITKRGQNVTFRCDPISEHNRLYWYRQTLGQGPEFLTYFQNEAQLEKSRLLSDRFSAERPKGSFSTLEIQRTEQGDSAMYLCASSPLAGGAMAGELFFGEGSRLTVL.

This sequence joins TRBV11-2 and TRBJ2-3, with D possibly TRBD2 on 7 matching bases. Germline V lookup: CDR1 SGHAT, CDR2 FQNNGV. CDR3 size: 17 residues. Trimming removed 3 bases at V and 2 bases at J, with 18 bases between. The CDR3 nucleotides read TGTGCCAGCAGCTTGGAGATCGGCGGGGGCCCCACAGATACGCAGTATTTT. It yields the protein CASSLEIGGGPTDTQYF.

V usage is TRBV29-1 and J usage is TRBJ2-1; the D gene is possibly TRBD2 (6 bases). The CDR3 runs 11 residues. V lost 3 bases and J 9 bases, leaving 9 bases between the germline ends. In germline, CDR1 is SQVTM, CDR2 ANQGSEA. In DNA form, the CDR3 reads TGCAGCGTTGATATGGGAGGTGAGCAGTTCTTC. This codes for CSVDMGGEQFF.

This clone was observed a handful of times. This chain joins TRBV19 and TRBJ2-7, with a weak D call TRBD1 (5 bases). Germline CDR1 is LNHDA and CDR2 is SQIVND (reference sequence). Trimming pared 4 bases from V and 2 bases from J, leaving 9 bases between. This CDR3 has 13 residues. This CDR3 is CASSSSTAYEQYF. CDR3 nucleotide sequence: TGTGCCAGTAGTAGCTCGACAGCCTACGAGCAGTACTTC. Combining the CDR3 with reference TRBV19 and TRBJ2-7 gives the whole variable domain DGGITQSPKYLFRKEGQNVTLSCEQNLNHDAMYWYRQDPGQGLRLIYYSQIVNDFQKGDIAEGYSVSREKKESFPLTVTSAQKNPTAFYLCASSSSTAYEQYFGPGTRLTVT.

The chain carries TRBV20-1 and TRBJ2-1; no definite D call. CDR1 is DFQATT and CDR2 is SNEGSKA in the germline V gene (reference sequence). The CDR3 consists of 11 residues. V lost 0 bases, J lost 4 bases, and 1 base lay in between. CDR3 residues: CSAREYNEQFF. CDR3 DNA: TGCAGTGCTAGAGAGTACAATGAGCAGTTCTTC.

The chain is built from TRBV5-6 and TRBJ1-6; 10 bases agree with TRBD1. The germline gives CDR1 SGHDT, CDR2 YYEEEE. Trimming removed 5 bases from V and 8 bases from J; junction bases left unmatched: 4. This CDR3 comprises 14 residues. The CDR3 bases are TGTGCCAGCAGTTATGGACAGGGGGATTCACCCCTCCACTTT. The encoded protein is CASSYGQGDSPLHF.

V is TRBV11-1 and J is TRBJ1-1; 9 nucleotides align to TRBD1. Germline lookup yields CDR1 SGHAT and CDR2 FQDESV (reference sequence). The length of the CDR3 is 17 residues. V lost 1 base to trimming and J lost 0 bases; unmatched junction nucleotides: 6. The CDR3 bases are TGTGCCAGCAGCTTAGGGGGACAGGGCTCCATGAACACTGAAGCTTTCTTT. Its protein is CASSLGGQGSMNTEAFF.

The rearrangement joins TRBV7-2 to TRBJ2-3; TRBD2 aligns across 8 bases. CDR1 is SGHTA and CDR2 is FQGNSA in the germline V gene. The CDR3 is 15 amino acids. With 4 bases clipped from V and 6 bases from J, the junction kept 9 bases outside the gene matches. The chain's CDR3 is CASSSGGTGFDTQYF. Written as DNA, the CDR3 is TGTGCCAGCAGCTCGGGGGGGACGGGGTTCGATACGCAGTATTTT.

V and J are TRBV4-3 and TRBJ2-3, with 9 bases matching TRBD2. Germline V gene data show CDR1 as LGHNA and CDR2 as YSLEER. CDR3 length: 16 amino acids. After removal of 9 bases from V and 1 base from J, the junction contained 11 bases not matched to a gene. The CDR3 coding sequence is TGCGCCAGTACTTATGGGGCTAGCGGGGGCACAGATACGCAGTATTTT. It encodes CASTYGASGGTDTQYF.

This chain links TRBV5-8 with TRBJ1-2, with 12 bases aligning to TRBD1. J gave up 7 bases and V 4 bases, and 5 bases lay outside the gene matches. CDR3 length: 14 residues. Germline V gives CDR1 SGHTS, CDR2 YDEGEE. CDR3: CASSGGTGGFGYTF. The CDR3 DNA follows: TGTGCCAGCAGCGGCGGGACAGGGGGCTTTGGCTACACCTTC. The complete variable domain, with remaining parts taken from reference TRBV5-8 and TRBJ1-2, reads EAGVTQSPTHLIKTRGQQATLRCSPISGHTSVYWYQQALGLGLQFLLWYDEGEERNRGNFPPRFSGRQFPNYSSELNVNALELEDSALYLCASSGGTGGFGYTFGSGTRLTVV.

This clone was recorded a few times. The chain joins TRBV2 to TRBJ1-5, with 10 bases matching TRBD1. V shed 7 bases and J 5 bases; nucleotides not matched to a gene: 5. The CDR3 has 14 amino acids. Germline V CDR1 and CDR2: SNHLY, FYNNEI. CDR3 DNA: TGTGCCAGCAAGATGGGACAGGGGTATCAGCCCCAGCATTTT. It yields the protein CASKMGQGYQPQHF.

The gene calls are TRBV27 and TRBJ2-7; 8 bases match TRBD2. The germline V gene encodes CDR1 MNHEY and CDR2 SMNVEV (reference sequence). The V segment lost 8 bases and the J segment 2 bases; nucleotides outside the gene matches: 5. The CDR3 runs to 13 residues. The CDR3 loop reads CASRGSGAYEQYF. As DNA, the CDR3 is TGTGCCAGCCGGGGTAGCGGGGCCTACGAGCAGTACTTC.

This chain uses TRBV18 with TRBJ1-2; TRBD1 agrees at 8 bases. The CDR3 loop spans 18 amino acids. The V segment lost 2 bases and the J segment 5 bases; nucleotides outside the gene matches: 16. Germline V CDR1 and CDR2: KGHSH, LQKENI. The CDR3 spells CASSPEVGQGPRGYGYTF. CDR3 coding DNA: TGTGCCAGCTCACCAGAAGTAGGACAGGGACCGCGTGGGTATGGCTACACCTTC. Together with reference TRBV18 and TRBJ1-2, the CDR3 gives the full variable domain: NAGVMQNPRHLVRRRGQEARLRCSPMKGHSHVYWYRQLPEEGLKFMVYLQKENIIDESGMPKERFSAEFPKEGPSILRIQQVVRGDSAAYFCASSPEVGQGPRGYGYTFGSGTRLTVV.

CDR3 bases: TGCGCCAGCAGCCTGGACAGGGATCAGCCCCAGCATTTT. It is translated as CASSLDRDQPQHF. V usage is TRBV4-3 and J usage is TRBJ1-5, with TRBD1 matching over 8 bases. V trimming: 4 bases; J trimming: 5 bases; junction bases outside the gene matches: 1. CDR1 LGHNA and CDR2 YSLEER come from the germline V gene. The CDR3 totals 13 residues.

This clone was seen a few times. The CDR3 loop is CASSQDRPSGNTIYF. The CDR3 DNA reads as TGTGCCAGCAGCCAGGACAGGCCGTCTGGAAACACCATATATTTT. This chain uses TRBV7-8 with TRBJ1-3; 7 bases map to TRBD1. Losses at the gene ends were 5 bases for V and 1 base for J; bases not matched to a gene: 5. The CDR3 is made up of 15 amino acids. In germline, CDR1 is SGHVS, CDR2 FQNEAQ.

This chain joins TRBV6-1 and TRBJ1-5, with 9 bases matching TRBD1. The CDR3 sequence is 15 residues long. Looked up from germline, CDR1 is MNHNS and CDR2 is SASEGT. J gave up 2 bases and V 6 bases, and 5 bases lay outside the gene matches. The chain's CDR3 is CASSPDRGGNQPQHF. The CDR3 DNA reads as TGTGCCAGCAGCCCCGACAGGGGGGGCAATCAGCCCCAGCATTTT.

The chain employs TRBV25-1 and TRBJ1-6; 9 bases align to TRBD1. Germline lookup yields CDR1 MGHDK and CDR2 SYGVNS. This CDR3 is built from 15 residues. V lost 3 bases to trimming and J lost 6 bases; unmatched junction nucleotides: 3. CDR3 amino acids: CASSDIQGANSPLHF. CDR3 DNA sequence: TGTGCCAGCAGTGATATACAGGGGGCTAATTCACCCCTCCACTTT.

This chain uses TRBV19 with TRBJ2-7, with 9 bases that match TRBD2. Germline-derived CDR1 and CDR2 are LNHDA and SQIVND (reference sequence). This CDR3 spans 15 amino acids. J gave up 2 bases and V 5 bases, and 7 bases lay outside the gene matches. CDR3 sequence: CASSPGLALTYEQYF. The CDR3 DNA sequence: TGTGCCAGTAGTCCCGGACTAGCGTTAACCTACGAGCAGTACTTC.

The chain couples TRBV5-1 to TRBJ2-5, with D uncertain. The CDR3 loop spans 11 amino acids. Per the germline V gene, CDR1 is SGHRS and CDR2 is YFSETQ. The V and J ends lost 4 bases and 5 bases respectively, with 6 bases between them. CDR3 amino acids: CASSARETQYF. The CDR3 DNA reads as TGCGCCAGCAGCGCAAGGGAGACCCAGTACTTC.

The V and J genes are TRBV29-1 and TRBJ1-1; no clear D. The germline V gene has CDR1 SQVTM and CDR2 ANQGSEA. The CDR3 is 14 amino acids. The V gene lost 1 base and the J gene lost 5 bases, with 14 bases spanning the gap. CDR3 bases: TGCAGCGTTGAAGTTGCAGGAGGAGGGACTGAAGCTTTCTTT. It yields the protein CSVEVAGGGTEAFF.

The V and J genes are TRBV6-6 and TRBJ2-3; no clear D. The CDR3 covers 12 residues. CDR1 and CDR2 from the germline V gene are MNHNY and SVGAGI (reference sequence). V was cut by 6 bases and J by 14 bases, with 18 bases left in between. In nucleotides, the CDR3 is TGTGCCAGCAGCCAGGACGGGCCGAAGCGGTATTTT. Its protein product is CASSQDGPKRYF.

CDR3 loop: CASGFTTVGNQPQHF. The CDR3 nucleotides read TGTGCCAGCGGTTTTACGACAGTAGGCAATCAGCCCCAGCATTTT. This chain joins TRBV6-1 and TRBJ1-5; a possible D gene is TRBD1 (5 bases). Germline V gives CDR1 MNHNS, CDR2 SASEGT. The V and J ends lost 8 bases and 2 bases respectively, with 16 bases between them. This CDR3 comprises 15 residues.

The table lists this clone with a few counts. This sequence joins TRBV7-9 and TRBJ2-7, with no clear D. Germline V CDR1 and CDR2: SEHNR, FQNEAQ (reference sequence). The germline V and J ends were trimmed by 2 bases and 4 bases, with 15 bases remaining between them. The CDR3 contains 15 residues. Here the CDR3 DNA reads TGTGCCAGCAGCTTATCTGCTTATCCTAGGTACGAGCAGTACTTC. Protein: CASSLSAYPRYEQYF. Looking up the rest from reference TRBV7-9 and TRBJ2-7 gives the full variable domain: DTGVSQNPRHKITKRGQNVTFRCDPISEHNRLYWYRQTLGQGPEFLTYFQNEAQLEKSRLLSDRFSAERPKGSFSTLEIQRTEQGDSAMYLCASSLSAYPRYEQYFGPGTRLTVT.

The rearrangement uses TRBV7-2 and TRBJ2-3, with 8 bases identical to TRBD2. CDR3 size: 15 residues. The V segment lost 2 bases and the J segment 6 bases; nucleotides outside the gene matches: 7. In germline, CDR1 is SGHTA, CDR2 FQGNSA. The CDR3 DNA sequence: TGTGCCAGCAGCTTAAACTCCGGGGGGGCGGATACGCAGTATTTT. It codes for CASSLNSGGADTQYF.

The rearrangement joins TRBV6-1 to TRBJ2-5; possibly TRBD1 for D (5 bases). Deletions cut 8 bases from V and 2 bases from J, with 12 bases between. The CDR3 sequence is 13 residues long. Germline V gene sequence: CDR1 MNHNS, CDR2 SASEGT. CDR3: CASQRGQQETQYF. CDR3 nucleotide sequence: TGTGCCAGCCAGAGAGGACAACAAGAGACCCAGTACTTC.

The V and J genes are TRBV14 and TRBJ1-4; D remains unclear. The CDR3 runs 20 residues. V lost 0 bases, J lost 0 bases, and 20 bases lay in between. Germline V gene data show CDR1 as SGHDN and CDR2 as FVKESK. The CDR3 loop is CASSQDRLGRFGATNEKLFF. The CDR3 nucleotides read TGTGCCAGCAGCCAAGACCGGTTGGGAAGGTTCGGAGCAACTAATGAAAAACTGTTTTTT.